A selection of T cell receptor beta chains follows, all from one sample in a study of cytomegalovirus exposure and HLA in healthy donors. The data were produced by immunoSEQ multiplex PCR, yet TCRdb's version contains in-frame clones alone and is incomplete. In the table there are about 130,000 clones, approximately 91% of which are singletons. The specimen was PBMCs. These receptors came from a woman aged 18-29 years in good health and CMV-seronegative. Each CDR3 is given with its conserved first and last residue. Fields, in order: clone size, J gene, V gene, D gene, CDR3 DNA, CDR3 protein. A D gene is named only where the DNA matches it firmly. Clone size appears in some rows only: once, few, many, or a class for an expanded clone.

>.|TRBJ1-3|TRBV30|.
TGTGCCTGGAGTGAGGGGGATCTCTCTGGAAACACCATATATTTT
CAWSEGDLSGNTIYF
>.|TRBJ1-2|TRBV27|.
TGTGCCAGCAGTGTATCAAGCGGGTTTGGCGGCTACACCTTC
CASSVSSGFGGYTF
>once|TRBJ2-2|TRBV9|TRBD2
TGTGCCAGCAGCGGCGGACTAGCGGGAGGAACCGGGGAGCTGTTTTTT
CASSGGLAGGTGELFF
>.|TRBJ2-2|TRBV29-1|TRBD1
TGCAGCGTTGAAGGACAGGGGCTTGGCGGGGAGCTGTTTTTT
CSVEGQGLGGELFF
>.|TRBJ2-1|TRBV21-1|.
TGTGCCAGCAGCATAATCTACCGGACTAGCGGGAGGGCCCATTCAAAGGAGCGCTACAATGAGCAGTTCTTC
CASSIIYRTSGRAHSKERYNEQFF
>.|TRBJ2-5|TRBV29-1|TRBD1
TGCAGCGTCCAGGGGGCTCAGGAGACCCAGTACTTC
CSVQGAQETQYF
>.|TRBJ2-3|TRBV4-1|TRBD2
TGCGCCAGCAGCCTGACTAGCGGGAGCACAGATACGCAGTATTTT
CASSLTSGSTDTQYF
>.|TRBJ2-7|TRBV7-6|TRBD1
TGTGCCAGCAGCGATCGGACAGGGCGGTACGACGAGCAGTACTTC
CASSDRTGRYDEQYF
>.|TRBJ1-2|TRBV27|TRBD1
TGTGCCGGACTGGGGACAGTGAACCCCCTCTATGGCTACACCTTC
CAGLGTVNPLYGYTF
>.|TRBJ2-3|TRBV11-3|TRBD2
TGTGCCAGCAGCTTAGTAAGACTAGCGGGAAGCACAGATACGCAGTATTTT
CASSLVRLAGSTDTQYF
>.|TRBJ2-5|TRBV28|.
TGTGCCAGCAGTTCTCCCCCAGAGACCCAGTACTTC
CASSSPPETQYF